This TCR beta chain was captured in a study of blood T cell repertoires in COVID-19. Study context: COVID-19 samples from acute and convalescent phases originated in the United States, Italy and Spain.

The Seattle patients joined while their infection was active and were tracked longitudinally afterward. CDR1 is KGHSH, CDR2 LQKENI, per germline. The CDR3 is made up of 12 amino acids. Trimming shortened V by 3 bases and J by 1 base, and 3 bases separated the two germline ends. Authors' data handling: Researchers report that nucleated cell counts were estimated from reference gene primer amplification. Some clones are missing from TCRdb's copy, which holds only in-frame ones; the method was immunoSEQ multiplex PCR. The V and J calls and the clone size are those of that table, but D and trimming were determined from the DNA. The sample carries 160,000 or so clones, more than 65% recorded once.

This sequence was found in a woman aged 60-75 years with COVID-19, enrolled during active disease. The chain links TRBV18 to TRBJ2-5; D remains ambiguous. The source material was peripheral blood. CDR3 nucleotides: TGTGCCAGCTCACCGGCCCAAGAGACCCAGTACTTC. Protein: CASSPAQETQYF.